There are a few counts of the clone carrying this T cell receptor beta chain. Its antigen is still unknown. TCR beta CDR3 regions were amplified from RNA transcripts. When the TCR CDR3 underwent first-round RT-PCR, the HTBI primer set was used. In TCRdb, the multiplex PCR reads were re-called with MiXCR into one record per CDR3 protein. The repertoire has 700,000 or so distinct CDR3 sequences, approximately 15% of them found once; the top ten carry around 12%. Germline CDR1 reads LNHDA; CDR2 reads SQIVND (reference sequence). The junction had 4 bases not matched to a gene; V was cut back by 5 bases and J by 5 bases. The CDR3 totals 14 residues. The sample is drawn from a study of T cells in Graves' hyperthyroidism and ophthalmopathy. For the study at large: Peripheral blood was collected at initial diagnosis, before any treatment. Broader study findings: In the analysis, a 13 V-J model separated ophthalmopathy from stable hyperthyroidism. Most thyroid clonotypes that were expanded above 0.001 also turned up in blood.

Fresh peripheral blood, 8 to 10 ml, was the source of the PBMCs. The sequence was collected from a woman aged 50 to 65 with Graves' ophthalmopathy. V is TRBV19 and J is TRBJ1-4; 8 bases are shared with TRBD1. Sequencing input: blood. CDR3: CASSSWTGNEKLFF. The CDR3 DNA reads TGTGCCAGTAGTTCCTGGACAGGGAATGAAAAACTGTTTTTT.